This is a list of T cell receptor beta chains from one sample in a study of CD8+ T cells in alopecia areata. TCRdb keeps only in-frame clones here, not all; method: immunoSEQ multiplex PCR. The table has about 200,000 clones, roughly 50% seen once; the top ten hold roughly 5.3%. Sequencing used CD8+ T cells sorted from blood. Receptor source: a human donor in good health. CDR3s include the opening cysteine and the closing phenylalanine or tryptophan. D genes are given only for firm matches.

d_call v_call cdr3_aa
TRBD1 TRBV4-1 CASSHIQGADGYTF
. TRBV29-1 CSVETSNTGELFF
TRBD2 TRBV5-1 CASSAPGGHEQYF
TRBD1 TRBV29-1 CSARRRDRPNTEAFF
. TRBV29-1 CSTGPSLKGTEAFF
. TRBV12-5 CASVQIGAEQYF
. TRBV10-3 CAISESAGAPPEQYF
TRBD1 TRBV5-1 CASSTDRDGYTF
TRBD1 TRBV4-1 CASSPLQGTSNQPQHF
. TRBV2 CASSEVRGRNTEAFF
. TRBV7-2 CASSPPLTGPYEQYF
TRBD1 TRBV27 CASSLGQGRVEQYF
TRBD1 TRBV29-1 CSVEWTGAHGYTF
. TRBV4-1 CASSGGSRTDTQYF
. TRBV10-3 CAMGDGYEQYF
TRBD1 TRBV27 CASSQVQYRGHEQYF
. TRBV30 CAWIRTEAFF
. TRBV13 CASSLSLSGELFF
. TRBV4-1 CASSQEQSMNTEAFF
. TRBV27 CASSFGGLGGANVLTF
. TRBV4-2 CASSQDPGSPGELFF
TRBD1 TRBV15 CATSSLSGQSSYEQYF
. TRBV29-1 CSVDFAWGGRTVNTEAFF
. TRBV5-6 CASSPPKRRDGYTF
TRBD2 TRBV30 CAWSAGLAGADTQYF
TRBD1 TRBV28 CASSLPGQGSYEQYF
TRBD2 TRBV29-1 CSVFVTSGGYEQYF
TRBD2 TRBV7-9 CASSLYSGGQETQYF
. TRBV7-9 CASSSSVVVDIQYF
. TRBV6-5 CASSSADGYTF
TRBD1 TRBV11-2 CASSFSGGVYEQYF
. TRBV5-1 CASTGGTEAFF
. TRBV6-1 CASSVKSYNEQFF
TRBD2 TRBV2 CASSERLAGQFF
. TRBV13 CASRDFQDPSNEQFF
. TRBV14 CASSALATEEAFF
. TRBV19 CASTPGGSNYGYTF